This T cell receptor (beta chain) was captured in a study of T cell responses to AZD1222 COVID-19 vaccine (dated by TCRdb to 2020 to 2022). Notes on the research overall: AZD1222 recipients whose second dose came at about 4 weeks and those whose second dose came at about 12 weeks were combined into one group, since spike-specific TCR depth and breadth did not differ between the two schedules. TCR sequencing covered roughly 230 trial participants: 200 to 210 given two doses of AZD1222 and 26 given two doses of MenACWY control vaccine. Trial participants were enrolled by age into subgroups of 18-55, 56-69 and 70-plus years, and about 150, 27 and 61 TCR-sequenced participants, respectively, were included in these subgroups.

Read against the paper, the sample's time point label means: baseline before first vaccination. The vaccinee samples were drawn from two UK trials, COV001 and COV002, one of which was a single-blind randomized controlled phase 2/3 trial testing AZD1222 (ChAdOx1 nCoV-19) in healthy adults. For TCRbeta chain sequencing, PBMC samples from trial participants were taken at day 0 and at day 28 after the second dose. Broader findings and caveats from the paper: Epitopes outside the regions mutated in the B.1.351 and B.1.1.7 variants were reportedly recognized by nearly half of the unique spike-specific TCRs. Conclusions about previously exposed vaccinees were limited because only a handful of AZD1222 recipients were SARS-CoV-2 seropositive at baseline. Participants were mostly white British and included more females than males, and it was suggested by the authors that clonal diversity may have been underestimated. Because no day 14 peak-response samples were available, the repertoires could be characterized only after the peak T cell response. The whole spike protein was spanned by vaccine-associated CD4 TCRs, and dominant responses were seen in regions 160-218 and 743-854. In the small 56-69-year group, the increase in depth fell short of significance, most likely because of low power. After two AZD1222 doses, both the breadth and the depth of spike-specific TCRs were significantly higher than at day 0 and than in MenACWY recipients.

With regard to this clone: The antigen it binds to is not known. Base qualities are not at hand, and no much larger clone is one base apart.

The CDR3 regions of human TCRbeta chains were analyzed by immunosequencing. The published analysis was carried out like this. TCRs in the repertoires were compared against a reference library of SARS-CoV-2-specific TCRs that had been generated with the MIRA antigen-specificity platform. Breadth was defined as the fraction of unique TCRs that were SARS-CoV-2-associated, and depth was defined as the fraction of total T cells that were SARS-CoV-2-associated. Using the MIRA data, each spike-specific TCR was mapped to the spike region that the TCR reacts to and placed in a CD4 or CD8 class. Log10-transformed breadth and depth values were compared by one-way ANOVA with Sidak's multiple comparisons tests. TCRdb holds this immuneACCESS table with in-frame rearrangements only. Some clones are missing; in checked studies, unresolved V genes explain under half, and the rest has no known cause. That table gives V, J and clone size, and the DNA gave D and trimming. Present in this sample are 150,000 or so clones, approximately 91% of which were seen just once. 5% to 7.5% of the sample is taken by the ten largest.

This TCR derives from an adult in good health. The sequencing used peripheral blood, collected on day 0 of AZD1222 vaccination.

CDR3 region: CASSEAWRDLYF. The sequence in DNA is TGTGCCAGCAGTGAAGCGTGGAGGGATCTGTACTTC. This sequence uses TRBV6-1 and TRBJ2-7, and TRBD2 may be the D gene, going by 6 matching bases. V drops 0 bases and J drops 12 bases, leaving 12 bases in between. Taken from cysteine to phenylalanine, the CDR3 has 12 residues. Left in the record is the CDR3 DNA by itself, 36 bases read in frame from the first base. Looking up the germline V gene yields CDR1 MNHNS and CDR2 SASEGT.